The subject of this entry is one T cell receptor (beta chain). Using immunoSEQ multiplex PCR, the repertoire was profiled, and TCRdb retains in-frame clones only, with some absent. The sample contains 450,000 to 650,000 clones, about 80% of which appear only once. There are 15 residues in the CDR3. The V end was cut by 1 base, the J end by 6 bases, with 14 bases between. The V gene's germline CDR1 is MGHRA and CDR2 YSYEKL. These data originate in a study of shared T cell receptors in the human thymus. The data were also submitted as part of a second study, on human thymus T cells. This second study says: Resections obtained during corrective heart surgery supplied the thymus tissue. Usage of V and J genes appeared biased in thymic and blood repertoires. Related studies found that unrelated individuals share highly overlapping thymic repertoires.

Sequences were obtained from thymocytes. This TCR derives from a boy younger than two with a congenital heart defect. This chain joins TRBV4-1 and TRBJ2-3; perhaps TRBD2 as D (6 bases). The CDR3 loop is CASSQVGGRADTQYF. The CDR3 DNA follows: TGCGCCAGCAGCCAAGTAGGAGGGAGAGCGGATACGCAGTATTTT.